This T cell receptor beta chain was identified during a study of T cells after yellow fever vaccination. Across the study: Preparing low-cell-number fractions relied on SMART-Seq v4 Ultra Low Input.

This clonotype was counted at least ten times. Its cognate antigen is unknown. V lost 0 bases, J lost 3 bases, and 20 bases lay in between. The CDR3 runs 18 residues. MiXCR, run by TCRdb on the 5' RACE reads, gives a single entry per CDR3 protein. In the table there are 610,000 or so distinct CDR3 sequences, around an eighth of which are singletons. General study points: The study re-detected most primary-vaccination clones after the booster (96% CD4, just over 85% CD8). Sorted repertoires could include abundant contaminating clonotypes from bulk cells. A faster peak, day 5 versus 15, was reached by the weaker secondary response.

The V and J genes are TRBV12-3 or TRBV12-4 and TRBJ2-5; D may be TRBD2 (6 bases). The specimen comprised PBMCs, sampled on the day of the yellow fever booster vaccination. This sequence originates from a man aged 30 to 45 who received the YFV17D yellow fever vaccine. The CDR3 is CASSLARSVGTSEETQYF. The CDR3 coding sequence is TGTGCCAGCAGTTTAGCGAGGTCGGTGGGGACTTCGGAAGAGACCCAGTACTTC.